These T cell receptor beta chains were read from a single sample in a study of tumor-infiltrating lymphocytes in primary liver carcinoma. Using its own MiXCR run on the multiplex PCR reads, TCRdb lists one record per CDR3 protein. The sample shows approximately 20,000 distinct CDR3 sequences, almost 80% of them seen only once. The source material was liver tumor tissue from sampling region 1. Receptors originate from a woman younger than 45 with primary liver carcinoma and hepatitis B virus infection. The conserved cysteine and the conserved F or W are not part of the CDR3 here. The order of the fields is D gene, J gene, V gene, CDR3 protein. D genes are given only for firm matches.

d_gene: .; j_gene: TRBJ2-1; v_gene: TRBV12-3/TRBV12-4; CDR3aa: ASSLTRGPREQL
d_gene: .; j_gene: TRBJ2-6; v_gene: TRBV28; CDR3aa: ASSLHSPPGANVLT
d_gene: TRBD1; j_gene: TRBJ2-1; v_gene: TRBV4-1; CDR3aa: ARSQDTGQGENEQF
d_gene: .; j_gene: TRBJ2-1; v_gene: TRBV10-3; CDR3aa: AISESICGTYNEQF
d_gene: .; j_gene: TRBJ2-1; v_gene: TRBV11-2; CDR3aa: ASSTSPVGGYNEQF
d_gene: .; j_gene: TRBJ2-1; v_gene: TRBV4-3; CDR3aa: ACSQDAGSSYNEQF
d_gene: .; j_gene: TRBJ1-4; v_gene: TRBV14; CDR3aa: ASSRRRNNEKLF
d_gene: .; j_gene: TRBJ2-7; v_gene: TRBV4-1; CDR3aa: PSSQLGPASPTYEQY
d_gene: TRBD2; j_gene: TRBJ2-7; v_gene: TRBV11-2; CDR3aa: VSSLSVGLTGGGYEQY
d_gene: .; j_gene: TRBJ2-7; v_gene: TRBV4-3; CDR3aa: ASSQPRDTSYEQY
d_gene: .; j_gene: TRBJ2-1; v_gene: TRBV5-1; CDR3aa: ASTPSPNYFYNEQF
d_gene: .; j_gene: TRBJ2-7; v_gene: TRBV7-9; CDR3aa: ASSSRGFPYEQY
d_gene: .; j_gene: TRBJ2-1; v_gene: TRBV11-3; CDR3aa: AIGSTGHGFLDEQF
d_gene: .; j_gene: TRBJ1-3; v_gene: TRBV5-4; CDR3aa: ASSRTEPGNTVY
d_gene: TRBD2; j_gene: TRBJ2-3; v_gene: TRBV11-2; CDR3aa: ASSEGLAGITDTQY
d_gene: .; j_gene: TRBJ2-3; v_gene: TRBV4-3; CDR3aa: TSSQSVWQGNPDDTQY
d_gene: .; j_gene: TRBJ1-1; v_gene: TRBV13; CDR3aa: VIILGGFGIWGTEAF
d_gene: .; j_gene: TRBJ2-3; v_gene: TRBV6-1; CDR3aa: TSSAVWFTDTQY
d_gene: .; j_gene: TRBJ1-1; v_gene: TRBV11-1; CDR3aa: ASGSTGIVNTEAF
d_gene: .; j_gene: TRBJ2-5; v_gene: TRBV12-3/TRBV12-4; CDR3aa: AGSLMGGRETQY
d_gene: .; j_gene: TRBJ1-1; v_gene: TRBV13; CDR3aa: ASSLGGSSIGGTEAF
d_gene: TRBD1; j_gene: TRBJ2-2; v_gene: TRBV6-5; CDR3aa: ASSPLTGFTWELF